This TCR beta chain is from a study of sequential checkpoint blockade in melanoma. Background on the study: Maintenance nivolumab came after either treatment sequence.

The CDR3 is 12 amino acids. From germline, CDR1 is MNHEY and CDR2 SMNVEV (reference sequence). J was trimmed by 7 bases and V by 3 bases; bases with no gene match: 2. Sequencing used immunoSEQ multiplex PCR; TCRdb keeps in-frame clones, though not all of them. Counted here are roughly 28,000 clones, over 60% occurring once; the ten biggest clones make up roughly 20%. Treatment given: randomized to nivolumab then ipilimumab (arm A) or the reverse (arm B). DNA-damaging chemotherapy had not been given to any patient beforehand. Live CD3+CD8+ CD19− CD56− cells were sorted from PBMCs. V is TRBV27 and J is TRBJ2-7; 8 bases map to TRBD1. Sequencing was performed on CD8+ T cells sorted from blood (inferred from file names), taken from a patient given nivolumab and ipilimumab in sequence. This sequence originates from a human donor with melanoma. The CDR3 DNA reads TGTGCCAGCAGTTTTACAGGGGGAGAGCAGTACTTC. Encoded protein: CASSFTGGEQYF.